A selection of T cell receptor beta chains follows, all from one sample in a study of Graves' ophthalmopathy and Graves' hyperthyroidism. MiXCR was run by TCRdb on the multiplex PCR reads, yielding one entry per CDR3 protein. The table shows 1 million to 1.3 million distinct CDR3 sequences, with 35% to 40% occurring only once. Sequenced: peripheral blood or thyroid tissue (not recorded which). These TCRs come from an adult man with Graves' hyperthyroidism. CDR3s include the opening cysteine and the closing phenylalanine or tryptophan. A D gene is named only where the DNA matches it firmly. Clone size, where shown, is once, few, many, or a class for clones that have expanded.

D gene	clone size	V gene	J gene	CDR3 protein	CDR3 DNA
-	many	TRBV4-2	TRBJ2-5	CASSQHGPQETQYF	TGTGCCAGCAGCCAACACGGACCACAAGAGACCCAGTACTTC
-	many	TRBV10-1	TRBJ2-2	CASSGTQGTGELFF	TGCGCCAGCAGTGGGACCCAGGGTACCGGGGAGCTGTTTTTT
-	few	TRBV6-5	TRBJ2-7	CATRTVYEQYF	TGTGCCACCCGGACAGTCTACGAGCAGTACTTC
-	once	TRBV7-3	TRBJ1-1	CASRLGGREAFF	TGTGCCAGCAGGCTGGGAGGCAGAGAAGCTTTCTTT
-	many	TRBV11-2	TRBJ2-7	CASSLRRGPAYEQYF	TGTGCCAGCAGCTTGAGGCGGGGGCCAGCCTACGAGCAGTACTTC
-	-	TRBV3-1	TRBJ1-2	CASSQTGAADGYTF	TGTGCCAGCAGCCAAACCGGCGCCGCAGATGGCTACACCTTC
-	few	TRBV5-1	TRBJ1-2	CASSLTPDKRNGYTF	TGCGCCAGCAGCTTGACCCCGGACAAAAGAAATGGCTACACCTTC
-	-	TRBV12-3/TRBV12-4	TRBJ1-4	CASSFGEKEKLFF	TGTGCCAGCAGTTTTGGGGAAAAGGAAAAACTGTTTTTT
TRBD1	-	TRBV6-6	TRBJ1-5	CASSYSGTGLQPQHF	TGTGCCAGCAGTTACTCCGGGACAGGGCTTCAGCCCCAGCATTTT
-	-	TRBV28	TRBJ1-2	CASSRWIVWGYTF	TGTGCCAGCAGTCGTTGGATAGTCTGGGGCTACACCTTC
TRBD1	few	TRBV29-1	TRBJ1-5	CSLRRGSNQPQHF	TGCAGCTTACGCAGGGGGTCCAATCAGCCCCAGCATTTT